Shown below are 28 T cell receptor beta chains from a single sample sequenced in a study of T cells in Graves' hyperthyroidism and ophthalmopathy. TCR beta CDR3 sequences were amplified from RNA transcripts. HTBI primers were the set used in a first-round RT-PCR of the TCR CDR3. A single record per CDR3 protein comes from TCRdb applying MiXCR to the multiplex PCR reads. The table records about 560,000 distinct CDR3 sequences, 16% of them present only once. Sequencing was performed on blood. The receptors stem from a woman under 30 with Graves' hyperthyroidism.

DNA of the CDR3: TGCAGCGCACGACAGGGTAGTGGTCAGCCCCAGCATTTT. This sequence encodes CSARQGSGQPQHF. The chain couples TRBV29-1 to TRBJ1-5; 7 bases agree with TRBD1. Germline lookup yields CDR1 SQVTM and CDR2 ANQGSEA. Germline trimming cut 7 bases from V and 6 bases from J; bases unmatched to any gene: 9. This CDR3 comprises 13 residues.

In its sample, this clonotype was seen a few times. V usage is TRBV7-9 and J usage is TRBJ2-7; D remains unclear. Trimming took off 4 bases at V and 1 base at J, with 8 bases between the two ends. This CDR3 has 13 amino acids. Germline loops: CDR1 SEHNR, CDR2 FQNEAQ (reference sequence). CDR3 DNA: TGTGCCAGCAGCTCAGACTGGTCCTACGAGCAGTACTTC. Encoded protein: CASSSDWSYEQYF.

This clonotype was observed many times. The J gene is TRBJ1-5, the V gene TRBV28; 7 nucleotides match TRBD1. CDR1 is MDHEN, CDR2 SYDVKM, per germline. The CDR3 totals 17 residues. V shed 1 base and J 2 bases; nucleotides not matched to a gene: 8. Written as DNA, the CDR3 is TGTGCCAGCAGTTTATTGACAGGGTTGTTTGGCAATCAGCCCCAGCATTTT. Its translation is CASSLLTGLFGNQPQHF.

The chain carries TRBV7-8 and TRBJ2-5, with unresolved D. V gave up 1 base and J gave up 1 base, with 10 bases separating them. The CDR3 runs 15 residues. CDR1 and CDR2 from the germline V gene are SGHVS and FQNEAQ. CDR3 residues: CASSLVGVGQETQYF. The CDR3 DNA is TGTGCCAGCAGCTTAGTGGGCGTAGGCCAAGAGACCCAGTACTTC.

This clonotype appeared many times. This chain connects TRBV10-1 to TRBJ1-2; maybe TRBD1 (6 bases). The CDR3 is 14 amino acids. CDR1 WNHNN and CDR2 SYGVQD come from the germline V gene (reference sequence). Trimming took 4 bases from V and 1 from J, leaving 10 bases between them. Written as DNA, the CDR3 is TGCGCCAGCAGTGGAACAGGGATTAACTATGGCTACACCTTC. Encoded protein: CASSGTGINYGYTF.

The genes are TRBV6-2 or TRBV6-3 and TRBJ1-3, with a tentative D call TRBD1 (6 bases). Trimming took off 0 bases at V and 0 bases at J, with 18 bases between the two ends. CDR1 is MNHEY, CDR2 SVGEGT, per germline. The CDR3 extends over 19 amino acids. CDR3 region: CASSYSSVAGVLSGNTIYF. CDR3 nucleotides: TGTGCCAGCAGTTACTCGAGTGTGGCAGGGGTCCTCTCTGGAAACACCATATATTTT.

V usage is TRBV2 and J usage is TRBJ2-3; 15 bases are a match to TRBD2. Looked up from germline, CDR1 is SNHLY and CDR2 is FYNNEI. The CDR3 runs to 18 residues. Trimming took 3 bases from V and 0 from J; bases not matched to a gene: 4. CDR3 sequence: CASSEVGLAGGSTDTQYF. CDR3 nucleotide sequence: TGTGCCAGCAGTGAGGTTGGACTAGCGGGAGGGAGCACAGATACGCAGTATTTT.

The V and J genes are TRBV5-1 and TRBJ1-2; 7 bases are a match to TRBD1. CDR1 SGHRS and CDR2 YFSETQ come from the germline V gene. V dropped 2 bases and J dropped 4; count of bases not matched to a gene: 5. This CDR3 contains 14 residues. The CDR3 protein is CASSLTGASYGYTF. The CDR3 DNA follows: TGCGCCAGCAGCTTAACAGGGGCGAGCTATGGCTACACCTTC.

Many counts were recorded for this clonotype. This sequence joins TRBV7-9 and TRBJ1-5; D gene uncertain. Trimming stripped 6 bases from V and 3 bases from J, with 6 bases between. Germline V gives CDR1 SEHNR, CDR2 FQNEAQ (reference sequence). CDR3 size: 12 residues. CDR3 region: CASSPTNQPQHF. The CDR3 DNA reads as TGTGCCAGCAGTCCCACCAATCAGCCCCAGCATTTT.

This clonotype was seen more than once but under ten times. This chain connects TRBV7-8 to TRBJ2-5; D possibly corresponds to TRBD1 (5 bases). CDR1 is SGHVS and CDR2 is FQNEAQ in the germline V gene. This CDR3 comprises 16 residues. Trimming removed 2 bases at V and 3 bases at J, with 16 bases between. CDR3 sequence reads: CASSLIQNDREETQYF. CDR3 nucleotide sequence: TGTGCCAGCAGCTTAATCCAAAATGACAGAGAAGAGACCCAGTACTTC.

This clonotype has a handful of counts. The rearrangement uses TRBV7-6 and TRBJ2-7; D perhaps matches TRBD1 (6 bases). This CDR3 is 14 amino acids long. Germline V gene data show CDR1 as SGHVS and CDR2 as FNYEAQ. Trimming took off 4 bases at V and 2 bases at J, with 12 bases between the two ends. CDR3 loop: CASSSGTYPYEQYF. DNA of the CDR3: TGTGCCAGCAGCTCCGGGACATATCCCTACGAGCAGTACTTC.

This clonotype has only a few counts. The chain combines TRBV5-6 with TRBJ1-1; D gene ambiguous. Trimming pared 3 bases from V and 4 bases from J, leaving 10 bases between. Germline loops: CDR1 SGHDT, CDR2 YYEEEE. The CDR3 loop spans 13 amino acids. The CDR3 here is CASSSPGITEAFF. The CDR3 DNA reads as TGTGCCAGCAGCTCGCCGGGGATCACTGAAGCTTTCTTT.

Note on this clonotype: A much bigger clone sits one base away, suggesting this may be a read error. For the CDR3, the DNA is TGCAGTGCTAGAAAGACTAGCAGAGATGAGCAGTCCTTC. As protein: CSARKTSRDEQSF. The genes are TRBV20-1 and TRBJ2-1; 7 nucleotides align to TRBD2. Looked up from germline, CDR1 is DFQATT and CDR2 is SNEGSKA (reference sequence). This CDR3 comprises 13 residues.

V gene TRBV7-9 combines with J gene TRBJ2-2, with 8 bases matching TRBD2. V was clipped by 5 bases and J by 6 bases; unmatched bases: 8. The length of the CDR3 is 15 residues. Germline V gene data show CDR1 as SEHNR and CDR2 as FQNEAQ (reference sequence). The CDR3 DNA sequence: TGTGCCAGCAGCCAGCGGGGGTCCGGGGCCGGGGAGCTGTTTTTT. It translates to CASSQRGSGAGELFF.

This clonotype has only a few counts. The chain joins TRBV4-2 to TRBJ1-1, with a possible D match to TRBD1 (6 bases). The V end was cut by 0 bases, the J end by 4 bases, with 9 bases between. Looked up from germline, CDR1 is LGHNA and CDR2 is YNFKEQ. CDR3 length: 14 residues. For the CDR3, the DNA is TGTGCCAGCAGCCAAGATGGCAGGGGCACTGAAGCTTTCTTT. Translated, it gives CASSQDGRGTEAFF.

CDR3 loop: CASSLSLGLAVYNEQFF. The DNA of the CDR3 is TGTGCCAGCAGTTTATCCTTAGGACTAGCGGTATACAATGAGCAGTTCTTC. The chain links TRBV28 to TRBJ2-1, with TRBD2 matching 10 bases. After removal of 1 base from V and 4 bases from J, the junction contained 7 bases not matched to a gene. The CDR3 contains 17 residues. The germline V gene encodes CDR1 MDHEN and CDR2 SYDVKM.

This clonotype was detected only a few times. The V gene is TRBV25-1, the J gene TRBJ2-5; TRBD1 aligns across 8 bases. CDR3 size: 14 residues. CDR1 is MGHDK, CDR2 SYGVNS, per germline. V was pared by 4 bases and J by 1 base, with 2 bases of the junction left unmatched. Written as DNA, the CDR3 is TGTGCCAGCAGTGGGGACAGGCTCCAAGAGACCCAGTACTTC. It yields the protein CASSGDRLQETQYF.

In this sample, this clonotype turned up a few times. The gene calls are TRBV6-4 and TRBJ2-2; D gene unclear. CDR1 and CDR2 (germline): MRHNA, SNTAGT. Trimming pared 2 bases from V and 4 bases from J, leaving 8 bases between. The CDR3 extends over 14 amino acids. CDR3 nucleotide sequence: TGTGCCAGCAGTGACCAATCCTTCACCGGGGAGCTGTTTTTT. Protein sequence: CASSDQSFTGELFF.

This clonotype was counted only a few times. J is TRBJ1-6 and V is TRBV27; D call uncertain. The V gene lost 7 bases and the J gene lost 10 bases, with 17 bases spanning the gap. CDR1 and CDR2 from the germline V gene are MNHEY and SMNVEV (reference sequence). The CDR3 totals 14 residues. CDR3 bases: TGTGCCAGCACCACGTCCGGGTTAAGGTCACCCCTCCACTTT. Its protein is CASTTSGLRSPLHF.

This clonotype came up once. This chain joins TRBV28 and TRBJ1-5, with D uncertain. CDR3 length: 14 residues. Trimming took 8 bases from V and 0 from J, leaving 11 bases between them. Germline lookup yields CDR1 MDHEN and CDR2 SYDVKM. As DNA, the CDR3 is TGTGCCAGCGTCTTTAGTGATAGCAATCAGCCCCAGCATTTT. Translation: CASVFSDSNQPQHF.

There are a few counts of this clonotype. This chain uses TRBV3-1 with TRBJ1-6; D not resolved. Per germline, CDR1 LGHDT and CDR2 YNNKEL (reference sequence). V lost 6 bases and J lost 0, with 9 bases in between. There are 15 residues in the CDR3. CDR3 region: CASSQASSYNSPLHF. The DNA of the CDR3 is TGTGCCAGCAGTCAGGCTAGCTCCTATAATTCACCCCTCCACTTT.

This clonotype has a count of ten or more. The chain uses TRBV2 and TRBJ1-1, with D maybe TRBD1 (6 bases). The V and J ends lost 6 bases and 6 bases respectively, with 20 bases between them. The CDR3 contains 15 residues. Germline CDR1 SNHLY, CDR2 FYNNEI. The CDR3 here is CASRVGRLGGAEAFF. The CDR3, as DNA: TGTGCCAGCAGGGTAGGGAGGTTAGGGGGGGCTGAAGCTTTCTTT. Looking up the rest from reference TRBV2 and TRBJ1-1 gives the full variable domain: EPEVTQTPSHQVTQMGQEVILRCVPISNHLYFYWYRQILGQKVEFLVSFYNNEISEKSEIFDDQFSVERPDGSNFTLKIRSTKLEDSAMYFCASRVGRLGGAEAFFGQGTRLTVV.

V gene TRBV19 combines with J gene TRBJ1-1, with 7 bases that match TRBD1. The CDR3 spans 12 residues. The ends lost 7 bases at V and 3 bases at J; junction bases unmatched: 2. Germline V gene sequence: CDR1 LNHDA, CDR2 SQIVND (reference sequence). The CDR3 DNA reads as TGTGCCAGTATTGACAGGGACACTGAAGCTTTCTTT. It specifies CASIDRDTEAFF.

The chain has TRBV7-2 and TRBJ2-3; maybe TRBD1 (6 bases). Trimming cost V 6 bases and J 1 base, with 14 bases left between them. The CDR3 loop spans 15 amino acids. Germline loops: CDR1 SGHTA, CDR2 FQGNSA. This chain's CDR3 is CASRPSRTGTDTQYF. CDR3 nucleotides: TGTGCCAGCAGACCCTCGAGGACAGGCACAGATACGCAGTATTTT. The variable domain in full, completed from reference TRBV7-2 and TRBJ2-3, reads GAGVSQSPSNKVTEKGKDVELRCDPISGHTALYWYRQSLGQGLEFLIYFQGNSAPDKSGLPSDRFSAERTGGSVSTLTIQRTQQEDSAVYLCASRPSRTGTDTQYFGPGTRLTVL.

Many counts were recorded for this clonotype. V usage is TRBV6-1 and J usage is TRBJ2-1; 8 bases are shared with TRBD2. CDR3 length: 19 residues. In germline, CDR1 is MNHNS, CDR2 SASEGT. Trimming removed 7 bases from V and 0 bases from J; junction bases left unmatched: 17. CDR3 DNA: TGTGCCAGCATTTTAGGGGTTGCCGGCAGCGGGAGCTCCTACAATGAGCAGTTCTTC. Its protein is CASILGVAGSGSSYNEQFF.

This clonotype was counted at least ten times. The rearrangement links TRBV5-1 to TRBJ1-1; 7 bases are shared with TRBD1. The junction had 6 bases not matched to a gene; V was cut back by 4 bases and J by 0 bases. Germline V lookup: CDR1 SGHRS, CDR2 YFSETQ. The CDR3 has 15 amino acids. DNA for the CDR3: TGCGCCAGCAGCGTAAGGACAGGTATGAACACTGAAGCTTTCTTT. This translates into CASSVRTGMNTEAFF.

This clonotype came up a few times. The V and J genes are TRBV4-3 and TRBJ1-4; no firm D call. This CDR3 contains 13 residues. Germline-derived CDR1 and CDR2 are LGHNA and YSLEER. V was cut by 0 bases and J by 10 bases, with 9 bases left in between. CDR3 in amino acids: CASSQDEVRKLFF. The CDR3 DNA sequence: TGCGCCAGCAGCCAAGATGAGGTTCGAAAACTGTTTTTT.

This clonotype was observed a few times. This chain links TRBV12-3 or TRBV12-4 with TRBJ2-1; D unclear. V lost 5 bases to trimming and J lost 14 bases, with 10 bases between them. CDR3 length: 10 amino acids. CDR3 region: CASSKESKFF. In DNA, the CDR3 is TGTGCCAGCAGTAAAGAGAGTAAGTTCTTC.